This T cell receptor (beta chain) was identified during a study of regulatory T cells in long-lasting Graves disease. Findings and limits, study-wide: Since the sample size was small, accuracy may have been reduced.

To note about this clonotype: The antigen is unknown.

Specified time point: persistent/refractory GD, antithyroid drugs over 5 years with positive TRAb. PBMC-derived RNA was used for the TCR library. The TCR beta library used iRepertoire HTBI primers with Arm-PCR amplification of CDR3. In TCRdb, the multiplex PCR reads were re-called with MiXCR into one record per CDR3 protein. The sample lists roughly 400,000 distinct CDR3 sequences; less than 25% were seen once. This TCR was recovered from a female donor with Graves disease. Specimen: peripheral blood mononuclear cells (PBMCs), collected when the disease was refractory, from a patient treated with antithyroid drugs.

The CDR3 region is CASSPNWGPGANVLTF. CDR3 DNA sequence: TGTGCCAGCAGTCCCAATTGGGGGCCTGGGGCCAACGTCCTGACTTTC. The chain combines TRBV28 with TRBJ2-6, with D perhaps TRBD1 (6 bases). There are 16 residues in the CDR3. V lost 5 bases and J lost 2, with 13 bases in between. Germline assignment: CDR1 MDHEN and CDR2 SYDVKM.